This section outlines one T cell receptor (beta chain) sequence together with its context. Its antigen is unknown. This specimen belongs to a study of T cells in localized non-small cell lung cancer. Study-wide findings and caveats: A median of around 60 clones ranked among the top 100 in tumor appeared in adjacent lung. An association was observed between higher blood T cell density and longer overall survival. Exceeding tumor, uninvolved adjacent lung had the highest T cell clonality. Sequencing involved a lone tumor region, leaving heterogeneity possible.

This table comes from immunoSEQ multiplex PCR, and its TCRdb copy is limited to in-frame clones, with some not included. This table holds about 92,000 clones, about nine tenths found once. Germline CDR1 LNHDA, CDR2 SQIVND (reference sequence). V shed 5 bases and J 4 bases; nucleotides not matched to a gene: 8. The CDR3 runs 16 residues. The receptor was derived from a woman aged 40-70 years with stage II squamous cell lung carcinoma. The V call is TRBV19, the J call TRBJ2-6; 7 bases fit TRBD1. Specimen: PBMCs, collected before any cancer treatment. CDR3 in DNA: TGTGCCAGTAGTCCCAAGGGGGCGGTCGGGGCCAACGTCCTGACTTTC. Protein: CASSPKGAVGANVLTF.